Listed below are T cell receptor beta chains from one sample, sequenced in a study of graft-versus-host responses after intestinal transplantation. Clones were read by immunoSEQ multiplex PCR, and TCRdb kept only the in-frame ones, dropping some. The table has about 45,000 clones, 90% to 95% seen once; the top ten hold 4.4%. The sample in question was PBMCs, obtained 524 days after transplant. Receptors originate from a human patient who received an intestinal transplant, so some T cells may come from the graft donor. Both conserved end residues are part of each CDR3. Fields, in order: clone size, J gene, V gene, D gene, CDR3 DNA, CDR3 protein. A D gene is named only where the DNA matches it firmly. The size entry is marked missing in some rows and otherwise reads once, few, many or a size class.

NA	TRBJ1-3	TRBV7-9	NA	TGTGCCAGCAGCTTAGGGGAAAAAGGAAGAAACACCATATATTTT	CASSLGEKGRNTIYF
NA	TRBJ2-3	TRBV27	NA	TGTGCCAGCAGTTTATTGCTCGGGCCGGGGAGCACAGATACGCAGTATTTT	CASSLLLGPGSTDTQYF
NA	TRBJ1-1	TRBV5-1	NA	TGCGCCAGCAGGGCAGGGGCGGTCACTGAAGCTTTCTTT	CASRAGAVTEAFF
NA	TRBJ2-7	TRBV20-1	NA	TGCAGTGCTAGTCTCTCCTACGAGCAGTACTTC	CSASLSYEQYF
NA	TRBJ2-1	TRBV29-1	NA	TGCAGCGTTTTGGGGCGGGGTAAACTAATTGATGAGCAGTTCTTC	CSVLGRGKLIDEQFF
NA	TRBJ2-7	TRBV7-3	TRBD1	TGTGCCAGCAGCCAAGTCCGGACAGGGAACACCTACGAGCAGTACTTC	CASSQVRTGNTYEQYF
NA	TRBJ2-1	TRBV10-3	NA	TGTGCCAGTTTGGACGGGACCTACAATGAGCAGTTCTTC	CASLDGTYNEQFF
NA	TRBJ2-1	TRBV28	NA	TGTGCCAGCAGTTATCCGGGACGGTCCTACAATGAGCAGTTCTTC	CASSYPGRSYNEQFF
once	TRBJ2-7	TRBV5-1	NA	TGCGCCAGCAGCTTGGACAGAAACTCCTACGAGCAGTACTTC	CASSLDRNSYEQYF
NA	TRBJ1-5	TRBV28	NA	TGTGCCAGCAGCCCCTTTTACTGGGGCAGGCCCCAGACCCAGCATTTT	CASSPFYWGRPQTQHF
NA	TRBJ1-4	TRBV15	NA	TGTGCCACCAGCAGAGGTTCTACTAATGAAAAACTGTTTTTT	CATSRGSTNEKLFF
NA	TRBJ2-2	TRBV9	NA	TGTGCCAGCAGCTCTCGACAGCCCGGGGAGCTGTTTTTT	CASSSRQPGELFF
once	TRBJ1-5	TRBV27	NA	TGTGCCAGCAGTTTAGCGGGACACAATCAGCCCCAGCATTTT	CASSLAGHNQPQHF
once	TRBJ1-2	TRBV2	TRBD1	TGTGCCAGCAGTCTCCTCGGACAGGGGGTGGATGGCTACACCTTC	CASSLLGQGVDGYTF
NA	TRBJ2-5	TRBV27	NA	TGTGCCAGCAGTCTGACCTTCAGGTACCAAGAGACCCAGTACTTC	CASSLTFRYQETQYF
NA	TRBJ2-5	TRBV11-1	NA	TGTGCCAGCAGCTTGGACAGAACTAACCAAGAGACCCAGTACTTC	CASSLDRTNQETQYF
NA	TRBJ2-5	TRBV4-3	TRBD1	TGCGCCAGCAGCTACCGGACAGGGGAGCGAGAGACCCAGTACTTC	CASSYRTGERETQYF
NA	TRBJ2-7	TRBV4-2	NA	TGTGCCAGCAGCCAAGACCGACTAGCCTACGAGCAGTACTTC	CASSQDRLAYEQYF
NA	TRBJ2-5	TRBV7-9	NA	TGTGCCAGCAGCTTACTTCGACCCCAAGAGACCCAGTACTTC	CASSLLRPQETQYF
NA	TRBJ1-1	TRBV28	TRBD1	TGTGCCAGCAGTTCTCAGGGGGACACTGAAGCTTTCTTT	CASSSQGDTEAFF
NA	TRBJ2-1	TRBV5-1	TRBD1	TGCGCCAGCAGCTCCTACCGGGACAGGGGGTACAATGAGCAGTTCTTC	CASSSYRDRGYNEQFF
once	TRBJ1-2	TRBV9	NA	TGTGCCAGCAGCGTAGGCCTAGATGGCTACACCTTC	CASSVGLDGYTF
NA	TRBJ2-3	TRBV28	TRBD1	TGTGCCAGCAGTTTAGACGCAGGGGGCAGGACAGATACGCAGTATTTT	CASSLDAGGRTDTQYF
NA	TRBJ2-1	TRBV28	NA	TGTGCCAGCAGTTTTATGGGTTACAATGAGCAGTTCTTC	CASSFMGYNEQFF
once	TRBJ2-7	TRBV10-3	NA	TGTGCCATCAGTGGTAGCAGTCACGAGCAGTACTTC	CAISGSSHEQYF
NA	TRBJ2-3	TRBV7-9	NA	TGTGCCAGCACCAGCGGACCAGGGGCAGATACGCAGTATTTT	CASTSGPGADTQYF
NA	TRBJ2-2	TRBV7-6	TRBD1	TGTGCCAGCAGCTTAGCGAAGGGACAGTCTATCAACACCGGGGAGCTGTTTTTT	CASSLAKGQSINTGELFF
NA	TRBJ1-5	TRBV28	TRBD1	TGTGCCAGCCTTTTGGGAGGAGGGGGCCCTCAGCCCCAGCATTTT	CASLLGGGGPQPQHF
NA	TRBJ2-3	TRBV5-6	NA	TGTGCCAGCAGCCATACCGGGACTAGCACAGATACGCAGTATTTT	CASSHTGTSTDTQYF
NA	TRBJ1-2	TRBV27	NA	TGTGCCAGCAGTTCTCTCGGGGCAGAGAACTATGGCTACACCTTC	CASSSLGAENYGYTF
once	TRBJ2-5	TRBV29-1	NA	TGCAGCGCTTCAGGTGGAGGAGCGGAGACCCAGTACTTC	CSASGGGAETQYF
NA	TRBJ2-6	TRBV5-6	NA	TGTGCCAGCAGCTCCCGGGGGACCCCCGGGGCCAACGTCCTGACTTTC	CASSSRGTPGANVLTF
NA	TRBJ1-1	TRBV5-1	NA	TGCGCCAGCAGCGCTCCGGGGGGGAACACTGAAGCTTTCTTT	CASSAPGGNTEAFF
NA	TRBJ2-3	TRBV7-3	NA	TGTGCCAGCAGCTTAACAAGCCCCCGGGACTGGACTGACACAGATACGCAGTATTTT	CASSLTSPRDWTDTDTQYF
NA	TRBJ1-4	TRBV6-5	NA	TGTGCCAGCAGTCACAGGGAAACTAATGAAAAACTGTTTTTT	CASSHRETNEKLFF
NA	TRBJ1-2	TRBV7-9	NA	TGTGCCACCGAGGAGGCGCATGGCTACACCTTC	CATEEAHGYTF
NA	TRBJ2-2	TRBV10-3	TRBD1	TGTGCCATCCCCCGGGGGACAGGGGACACCGGGGAGCTGTTTTTT	CAIPRGTGDTGELFF
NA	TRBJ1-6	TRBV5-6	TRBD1	TGTGCCAGCAAGACCGAGACAGGGTTCTCACCCCTCCACTTT	CASKTETGFSPLHF
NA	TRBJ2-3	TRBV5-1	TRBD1	TGCGCCAGCAGCTTGGGACAGGGCCCTGGGGATACGCAGTATTTT	CASSLGQGPGDTQYF
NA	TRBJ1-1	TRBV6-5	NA	TGTGCCAGCAGTTACTCGAAACGACGGGACACTGAAGCTTTCTTT	CASSYSKRRDTEAFF